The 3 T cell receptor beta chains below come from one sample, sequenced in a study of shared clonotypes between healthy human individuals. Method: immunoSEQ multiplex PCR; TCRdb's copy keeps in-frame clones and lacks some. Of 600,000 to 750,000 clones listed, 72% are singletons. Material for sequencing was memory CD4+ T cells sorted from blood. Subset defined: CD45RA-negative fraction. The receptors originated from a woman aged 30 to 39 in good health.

This CDR3 reads CASSPLGDEQFF. The CDR3 DNA reads as TGTGCCAGCAGCCCGCTAGGGGATGAGCAGTTCTTC. The V and J genes are TRBV7-9 and TRBJ2-1; D possibly corresponds to TRBD1 (5 bases). Germline lookup yields CDR1 SEHNR and CDR2 FQNEAQ (reference sequence). V was cut by 5 bases and J by 8 bases, with 10 bases left in between. CDR3 length: 12 amino acids.

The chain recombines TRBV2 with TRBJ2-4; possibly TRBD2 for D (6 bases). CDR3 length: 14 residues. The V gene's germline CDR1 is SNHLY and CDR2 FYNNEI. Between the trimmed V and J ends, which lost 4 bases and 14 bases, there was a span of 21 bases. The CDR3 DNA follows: TGTGCCAGCAGTGCTCGGGGGATCCGGGACGGAGAGTACTTC. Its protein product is CASSARGIRDGEYF.

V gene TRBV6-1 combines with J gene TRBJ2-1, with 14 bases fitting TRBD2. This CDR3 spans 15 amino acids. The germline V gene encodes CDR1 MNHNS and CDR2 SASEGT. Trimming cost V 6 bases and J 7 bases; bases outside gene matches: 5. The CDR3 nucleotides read TGTGCCAGCAGGGGACTAGCGGGAGTAGGTAATGAGCAGTTCTTC. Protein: CASRGLAGVGNEQFF.